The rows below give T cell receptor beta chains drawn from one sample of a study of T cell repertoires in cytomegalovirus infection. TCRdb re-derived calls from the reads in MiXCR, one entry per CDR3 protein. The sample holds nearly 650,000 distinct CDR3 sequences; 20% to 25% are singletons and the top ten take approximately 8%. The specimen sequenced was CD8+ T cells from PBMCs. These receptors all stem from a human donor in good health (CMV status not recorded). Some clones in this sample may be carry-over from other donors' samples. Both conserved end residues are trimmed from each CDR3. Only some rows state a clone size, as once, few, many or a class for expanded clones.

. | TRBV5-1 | ASSLEQGELAGANVLT
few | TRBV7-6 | ASSLTRGTGGVSAEAF
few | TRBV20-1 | SAREGSGGAEETQY
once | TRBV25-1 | ASSDGFYGTDTQY
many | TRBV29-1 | SVGGKDTQY
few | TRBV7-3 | ASSELAGALEVQF
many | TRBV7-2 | ASSLWQLNTEAF
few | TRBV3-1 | ASSQVGGPVTPHTGELF
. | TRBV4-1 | ASSPKRGGLGYT
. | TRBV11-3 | ASSQGGGRGAF
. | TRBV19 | ASTSRGVNTEAF
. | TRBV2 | ASRRETSGTGELF
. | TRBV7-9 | ASSFRDTDYEQY
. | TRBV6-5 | ASSSGIRGAF
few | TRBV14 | ASSQLLNTEAF
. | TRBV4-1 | ASRDRDGIPTEAF
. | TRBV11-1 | ASSLAPGARNEQY
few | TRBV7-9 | ASSLVSGGFNEQF
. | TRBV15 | ATSTTRDADTQY
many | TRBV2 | ASTRGPGPPPTADTQY
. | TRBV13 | ASSSAGARYEQY
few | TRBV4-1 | ASSHPPEGLGNTEAF
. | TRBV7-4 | ASSSTDPTDTQY
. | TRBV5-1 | ASSPLWREIYNEQF
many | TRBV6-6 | ASSATLPTRRHEQY
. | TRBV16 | ASSHTMGYEQY
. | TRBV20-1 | SARLILAATIGEQF
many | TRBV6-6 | ASSYSGGYTEAF
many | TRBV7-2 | ASSLIAGIVEEQF
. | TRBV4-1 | ASSLGPQYNTEAF
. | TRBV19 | ASSPAGGNQPQH